The clone carrying this T cell receptor beta chain was seen many times. Trimming pared 6 bases from V and 8 bases from J, leaving 14 bases between. The CDR3 has 13 residues. Germline V lookup: CDR1 SGHDT, CDR2 YYEEEE. The data are from a study of read filtering for tumor transcriptome and immune sequencing. Molecular barcoded adaptors covering alpha/delta and beta/gamma chains were used on 400 to 450 ng RNA. A single record per CDR3 protein comes from TCRdb applying MiXCR to the reads. In the table there are 130,000 or so distinct CDR3 sequences, 13% of which are singletons. This clonotype was obtained from a donor aged 40 or over with multiple myeloma. The specimen was a population of CD138-negative cells sorted from bone marrow. The chain employs TRBV5-6 and TRBJ2-2, with D tentatively TRBD1 or TRBD2 (5 bases each). This CDR3 is CASNGAARGELFF. The CDR3 DNA reads as TGTGCCAGCAACGGGGCAGCGCGAGGGGAGCTGTTTTTT.